The 31 T cell receptor beta chains below all came from one sample that was sequenced in a study of OX40 agonist ivuxolimab in advanced cancers. The library came from the immunoSEQ multiplex PCR assay. Imported from immuneACCESS, the table was reduced by TCRdb to in-frame sequences with V and J called. These copies leave out some clones; in studies compared against another copy, an unresolved V gene accounts for under half, and the cause of the remainder is not known. For this sample there are approximately 87,000 clones; 88% appear just once. Roughly 4% of the sample goes to the ten largest clones. The source was CD4+ or CD8+ T cells sorted from blood, collected in a trial of the OX40 agonist ivuxolimab. Receptors originate from an adult with an advanced solid tumor such as melanoma, head and neck, liver or kidney cancer.

The chain combines TRBV1 with TRBJ1-3; the table names TRBD1, a call not compared with the DNA. TRBV1 is a pseudogene locus. CDR3 length equals 18 residues. CDR3 amino acids: CTSSQEQALEVSGNTIYF. CDR3 sequence (DNA): TGCACCAGCAGCCAAGAACAGGCATTAGAGGTATCTGGAAACACCATATATTTT.

This chain joins TRBV5-1 and TRBJ2-1; 16 bases are a match to TRBD2. With V trimmed by 1 base and J by 0 bases, 10 bases remained unmatched. Germline CDR1 reads SGHRS; CDR2 reads YFSETQ. The CDR3 extends over 21 amino acids. The CDR3 is CASSLNMPGLAGGSSYNEQFF. The CDR3 DNA reads TGCGCCAGCAGCTTGAACATGCCGGGACTAGCGGGGGGGAGCTCCTACAATGAGCAGTTCTTC.

This clone was seen only once. The rearrangement joins TRBV18 to TRBJ1-5; D ambiguous. Trimming took off 4 bases at V and 0 bases at J, with 10 bases between the two ends. The V gene's germline CDR1 is KGHSH and CDR2 LQKENI. The CDR3 is made up of 15 amino acids. CDR3 nucleotides: TGTGCCAGCTCACGGGCGGGTTTTAGCAATCAGCCCCAGCATTTT. It specifies CASSRAGFSNQPQHF.

Points on this clone: One end of the junction is discordant with germline, which a read error may explain. The rearrangement uses TRBV6-5 and TRBJ2-1; no reliable D call. CDR1 and CDR2 (germline): MNHEY, SVGAGI. The length of the CDR3 is 10 residues. CDR3 loop: CASSHNEQFF. The CDR3 nucleotides are TGTGCCAGCTCCCACAATGAGCAGTTCTTC.

The rearrangement links TRBV27 to TRBJ1-4; D might be TRBD1 (6 bases). Trimming removed 4 bases at V and 4 bases at J, with 13 bases between. The CDR3 length is 15 residues. Germline V gene data show CDR1 as MNHEY and CDR2 as SMNVEV (reference sequence). Here the CDR3 reads CASSSSGASNEKLFF. The CDR3 bases are TGTGCCAGCAGTTCCTCGGGGGCAAGTAATGAAAAACTGTTTTTT.

This chain joins TRBV2 and TRBJ2-2, with TRBD1 identical over 8 bases. The V segment lost 2 bases and the J segment 8 bases; nucleotides outside the gene matches: 4. Germline V CDR1 and CDR2: SNHLY, FYNNEI. This CDR3 has 14 residues. Written as DNA, the CDR3 is TGTGCCAGCAGTGAACAGGGGGCCACTGGGGAGCTGTTTTTT. It codes for CASSEQGATGELFF.

This clone was seen a handful of times. The chain has TRBV7-3 and TRBJ1-5; D unresolved. Germline CDR1 is SGHTA and CDR2 is FQGTGA. This CDR3 contains 13 residues. V was pared by 5 bases and J by 4 bases, with 9 bases between. The CDR3 loop reads CASSLDGNQPQHF. CDR3 coding DNA: TGTGCCAGCAGCCTGGACGGGAATCAGCCCCAGCATTTT. Looking up the rest from reference TRBV7-3 and TRBJ1-5 gives the full variable domain: GAGVSQTPSNKVTEKGKYVELRCDPISGHTALYWYRQSLGQGPEFLIYFQGTGAADDSGLPNDRFFAVRPEGSVSTLKIQRTERGDSAVYLCASSLDGNQPQHFGDGTRLSIL.

The V call is TRBV20-1, the J call TRBJ2-7; a weak D match, TRBD2 (6 bases). The CDR3 has 11 residues. Trimming took 6 bases from V and 2 from J, leaving 8 bases between them. Germline V gene data show CDR1 as DFQATT and CDR2 as SNEGSKA (reference sequence). Here the CDR3 reads CSARTTYEQYF. Here the CDR3 DNA reads TGCAGTGCCAGGACTACCTACGAGCAGTACTTC.

This chain links TRBV27 with TRBJ2-7; TRBD2 matches at 7 bases. V lost 6 bases to trimming and J lost 1 base; unmatched junction nucleotides: 12. The germline V gene has CDR1 MNHEY and CDR2 SMNVEV (reference sequence). The CDR3 consists of 16 residues. This chain's CDR3 is CASSPWEGGISYEQYF. Here the CDR3 DNA reads TGTGCCAGCAGCCCTTGGGAGGGAGGCATTTCCTACGAGCAGTACTTC.

The sample holds one count of this clone. V and J are TRBV6-1 and TRBJ1-2, with 7 bases identical to TRBD1. The CDR3 covers 13 residues. Germline V CDR1 and CDR2: MNHNS, SASEGT. With 6 bases clipped from V and 1 base from J, the junction kept 2 bases outside the gene matches. In DNA form, the CDR3 reads TGTGCCAGCAGGGGGACAGATAACTATGGCTACACCTTC. Its protein is CASRGTDNYGYTF.

The chain recombines TRBV19 with TRBJ1-2; the match to TRBD1 covers 10 bases. Germline V lookup: CDR1 LNHDA, CDR2 SQIVND (reference sequence). Trimming took 6 bases from V and 4 from J; bases not matched to a gene: 5. CDR3 length: 14 residues. CDR3 in amino acids: CASRGTGVGYGYTF. CDR3 sequence (DNA): TGTGCCAGTAGAGGGACAGGGGTAGGCTATGGCTACACCTTC.

This clone was observed a handful of times. The chain has TRBV7-6 and TRBJ2-3; D might be TRBD1 or TRBD2, each matching 6 bases. Germline values: CDR1 SGHVS, CDR2 FNYEAQ. V lost 1 base, J lost 2 bases, and 16 bases lay in between. The CDR3 runs 17 residues. CDR3 loop: CASSLVGGGNPTDTQYF. For the CDR3, the DNA is TGTGCCAGCAGCTTAGTAGGGGGAGGTAATCCCACAGATACGCAGTATTTT.

The chain uses TRBV6-1 and TRBJ1-1; perhaps TRBD1 as D (6 bases). The CDR3 covers 13 residues. From germline, CDR1 is MNHNS and CDR2 SASEGT. The germline V and J ends were trimmed by 3 bases and 3 bases, with 8 bases remaining between them. CDR3 DNA: TGTGCCAGCAGTGATCAGGGGCACACTGAAGCTTTCTTT. Its protein product is CASSDQGHTEAFF.

The chain couples TRBV7-6 to TRBJ2-5; 7 nucleotides agree with TRBD1. J lost 13 bases, V lost 0 bases, and 8 bases had no gene match. The CDR3 runs 13 residues. Germline CDR1 SGHVS, CDR2 FNYEAQ. CDR3 sequence (DNA): TGTGCCAGCAGCTTAGCGAAGACAGGGCCACTGTACTTC. This encodes CASSLAKTGPLYF.

Only one count was recorded for this clone. V is TRBV28 and J is TRBJ2-7; 14 positions match TRBD2. The germline CDR1 and CDR2 sequences are MDHEN and SYDVKM. The ends lost 6 bases at V and 2 bases at J; junction bases unmatched: 6. The CDR3 sequence is 16 residues long. The DNA of the CDR3 is TGTGCCAGCAGCAAAGGACTAGCGGGAGGCCCCTACGAGCAGTACTTC. It encodes CASSKGLAGGPYEQYF.

V is TRBV11-3 and J is TRBJ2-6; 8 bases line up with TRBD2. After removal of 1 base from V and 0 bases from J, the junction contained 5 bases not matched to a gene. Germline V gives CDR1 SGHNT, CDR2 YENEEA. CDR3 length: 18 amino acids. CDR3: CASSLGVGTSSGANVLTF. CDR3 nucleotide sequence: TGTGCCAGCAGCTTAGGTGTTGGGACTAGCTCTGGGGCCAACGTCCTGACTTTC.

The genes are TRBV19 and TRBJ2-2, with D possibly TRBD1 on 6 matching bases. In germline, CDR1 is LNHDA, CDR2 SQIVND (reference sequence). V was pared by 8 bases and J by 3 bases, with 13 bases between. There are 14 residues in the CDR3. CDR3 nucleotide sequence: TGTGCCAGTGAGAAGGGACAATACACCGGGGAGCTGTTTTTT. It specifies CASEKGQYTGELFF.

The chain's CDR3 is CASSLKGGTTEAFF. The CDR3 region has the DNA TGTGCCAGCAGCTTAAAGGGGGGGACCACTGAAGCTTTCTTT. V usage is TRBV7-9 and J usage is TRBJ1-1; D is possibly TRBD1 (6 bases). Germline-derived CDR1 and CDR2 are SEHNR and FQNEAQ (reference sequence). This CDR3 has 14 amino acids. Trimming left V 2 bases short and J 4 bases short, with 11 bases between.

The genes are TRBV10-1 and TRBJ2-7, with 12 bases lining up with TRBD2. After removal of 2 bases from V and 1 base from J, the junction contained 0 bases not matched to a gene. Germline V lookup: CDR1 WNHNN, CDR2 SYGVQD (reference sequence). CDR3 length: 15 amino acids. CDR3: CASSELAGGSYEQYF. DNA of the CDR3: TGCGCCAGCAGTGAGCTAGCGGGAGGGTCCTACGAGCAGTACTTC.

This clone was detected once. The gene calls are TRBV11-2 and TRBJ1-5; D remains ambiguous. V lost 0 bases, J lost 7 bases, and 7 bases lay in between. The V gene's germline CDR1 is SGHAT and CDR2 FQNNGV. The CDR3 covers 13 residues. This chain's CDR3 is CASSLDSRQPQHF. CDR3 bases: TGTGCCAGCAGCTTAGATTCGCGACAGCCCCAGCATTTT.

The V and J genes are TRBV10-1 and TRBJ2-5; 9 nucleotides match TRBD2. With 8 bases clipped from V and 3 bases from J, the junction kept 16 bases outside the gene matches. CDR3 length: 17 amino acids. Germline values: CDR1 WNHNN, CDR2 SYGVQD (reference sequence). For the CDR3, the DNA is TGCGCCAGCGAGGCCCCAGGGCTGGCTAGCGGGAAAGAGACCCAGTACTTC. This codes for CASEAPGLASGKETQYF.

The rearrangement links TRBV6-1 to TRBJ1-5; 8 bases map to TRBD1. CDR1 is MNHNS and CDR2 is SASEGT in the germline V gene. The CDR3 totals 15 residues. Trimming took 7 bases from V and 6 from J; bases not matched to a gene: 11. CDR3 nucleotides: TGTGCCAGCACTGATGGACAGGGTCTAGGTCAGCCCCAGCATTTT. This codes for CASTDGQGLGQPQHF.

This chain connects TRBV2 to TRBJ1-1, with 7 bases matching TRBD1. V shed 4 bases, J shed 4 bases, and the junction held 3 bases outside the gene matches. The germline gives CDR1 SNHLY, CDR2 FYNNEI. CDR3 length: 13 residues. CDR3 in amino acids: CASSAGQSTEAFF. The CDR3 nucleotides read TGTGCCAGCAGTGCGGGACAGAGCACTGAAGCTTTCTTT.

The chain employs TRBV25-1 and TRBJ2-3; the D gene is possibly TRBD2 (5 bases). Germline CDR1 reads MGHDK; CDR2 reads SYGVNS. The CDR3 has 12 residues. V lost 11 bases and J lost 0, with 9 bases in between. The CDR3 DNA reads as TGTGCCCTCGGGGATAGCACAGATACGCAGTATTTT. It encodes CALGDSTDTQYF.

This rearrangement joins TRBV15 to TRBJ1-1; 8 bases fit TRBD1. CDR1 and CDR2 (germline): LNHNV, YYDKDF (reference sequence). J was trimmed by 2 bases and V by 2 bases; bases with no gene match: 4. The CDR3 loop spans 15 amino acids. The DNA of the CDR3 is TGTGCCACCAGCAGACAGGGGGCCCCTAACACTGAAGCTTTCTTT. As protein: CATSRQGAPNTEAFF. The full variable domain, rest sourced from reference TRBV15 and TRBJ1-1, is DAMVIQNPRYQVTQFGKPVTLSCSQTLNHNVMYWYQQKSSQAPKLLFHYYDKDFNNEADTPDNFQSRRPNTSFCFLDIRSPGLGDTAMYLCATSRQGAPNTEAFFGQGTRLTVV.

This chain joins TRBV7-2 and TRBJ2-7; tentative D call: TRBD2 (7 bases). Germline V CDR1 and CDR2: SGHTA, FQGNSA. V was trimmed by 5 bases and J by 4 bases, leaving 18 bases between them. The CDR3 is 15 amino acids. As DNA, the CDR3 is TGTGCCAGCAGCCTAGGGGGGGAAACTTGGTACGAGCAGTACTTC. Residues: CASSLGGETWYEQYF.

The CDR3 sequence: CAWRGLVSEQFF. CDR3 coding DNA: TGTGCCTGGAGGGGACTAGTTTCTGAGCAGTTCTTC. This chain joins TRBV30 and TRBJ2-1; 8 bases map to TRBD2. The CDR3 runs to 12 residues. Trimming took 3 bases from V and 9 from J; bases not matched to a gene: 4. The germline V gene has CDR1 GTSNPN and CDR2 SVGIG (reference sequence).

In this sample, this clone turned up once. This chain uses TRBV19 with TRBJ1-2; TRBD1 matches at 7 bases. Germline trimming cut 4 bases from V and 3 bases from J; bases unmatched to any gene: 8. Germline assignment: CDR1 LNHDA and CDR2 SQIVND (reference sequence). CDR3 length: 15 residues. CDR3 sequence (DNA): TGTGCCAGTAGTAAACTACAGGGGCTCGACTATGGCTACACCTTC. Translation: CASSKLQGLDYGYTF.

The rearrangement uses TRBV19 and TRBJ2-1; D perhaps matches TRBD1 (6 bases). This CDR3 region has 16 residues. Germline V gives CDR1 LNHDA, CDR2 SQIVND (reference sequence). V gave up 3 bases and J gave up 5 bases, with 17 bases separating them. DNA for the CDR3: TGTGCCAGTAGTATTTTTGGACAGCTGGGGAACAATGAGCAGTTCTTC. This encodes CASSIFGQLGNNEQFF. The full variable domain, completed using reference TRBV19 and TRBJ2-1, is DGGITQSPKYLFRKEGQNVTLSCEQNLNHDAMYWYRQDPGQGLRLIYYSQIVNDFQKGDIAEGYSVSREKKESFPLTVTSAQKNPTAFYLCASSIFGQLGNNEQFFGPGTRLTVL.

The CDR3 region has the DNA TGTGCCAGCAGGCCCGGGACAGTTTATGGCTACACCTTC. The encoded protein is CASRPGTVYGYTF. This chain joins TRBV6-1 and TRBJ1-2; TRBD1 matches 7 bases. The germline CDR1 and CDR2 sequences are MNHNS and SASEGT. The CDR3 totals 13 residues. V trimming: 6 bases; J trimming: 5 bases; junction bases outside the gene matches: 6.

In DNA, the CDR3 is TGTGCCAGCAGCCTGGGGGTGACAAATTACGAGCAGTACTTC. Amino acid sequence: CASSLGVTNYEQYF. The rearrangement uses TRBV9 and TRBJ2-7; either TRBD1 or TRBD2 may supply D (5 bases each). CDR1 and CDR2 (germline): SGDLS, YYNGEE. The CDR3 contains 14 residues. With 4 bases removed from V and 4 bases from J, the gap between germline ends came to 15 bases.